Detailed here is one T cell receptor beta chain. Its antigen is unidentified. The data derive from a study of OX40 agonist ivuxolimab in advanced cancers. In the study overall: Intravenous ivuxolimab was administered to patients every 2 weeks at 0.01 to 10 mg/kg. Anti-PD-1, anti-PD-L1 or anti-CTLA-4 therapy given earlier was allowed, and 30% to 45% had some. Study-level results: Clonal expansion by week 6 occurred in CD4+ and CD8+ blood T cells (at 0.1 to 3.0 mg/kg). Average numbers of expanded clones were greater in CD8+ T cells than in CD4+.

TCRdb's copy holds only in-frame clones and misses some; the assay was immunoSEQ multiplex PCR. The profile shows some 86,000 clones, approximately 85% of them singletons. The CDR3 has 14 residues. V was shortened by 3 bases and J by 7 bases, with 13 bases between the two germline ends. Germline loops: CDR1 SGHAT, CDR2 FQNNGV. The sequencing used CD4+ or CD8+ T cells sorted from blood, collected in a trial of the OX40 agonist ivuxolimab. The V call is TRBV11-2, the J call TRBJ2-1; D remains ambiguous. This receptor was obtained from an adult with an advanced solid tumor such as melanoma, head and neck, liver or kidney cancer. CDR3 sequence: CASSLTQLGNEQFF. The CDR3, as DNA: TGTGCCAGCAGCTTGACGCAGCTAGGGAATGAGCAGTTCTTC.